This TCR beta chain was recovered during a study of OX40 agonist ivuxolimab in advanced cancers. About the study: Participants could have had prior anti-PD-1, anti-PD-L1 or anti-CTLA-4 therapy, and around 40% had some. Broader study findings: Normalized T-cell clonal expansion was also low in a subset of nonresponders.

Assay used: immunoSEQ multiplex PCR; TCRdb lists only in-frame clones, some missing. This sample has approximately 77,000 clones, with about 91% found just once. Comments on this clone: Its antigen is not identified.

Germline V CDR1 and CDR2: MGHRA, YSYEKL. Trimming stripped 4 bases from V and 3 bases from J, with 13 bases between. The CDR3 runs to 15 residues. This sample comprised CD4+ or CD8+ T cells sorted from blood, obtained in a trial of the OX40 agonist ivuxolimab. V usage is TRBV4-1 and J usage is TRBJ1-5; unclear D gene. The sequence derives from an adult with an advanced solid tumor such as melanoma, head and neck, liver or kidney cancer. CDR3: CASSLWALHNQPQHF. CDR3 nucleotides: TGCGCCAGCAGCCTATGGGCCTTGCACAATCAGCCCCAGCATTTT.